This T cell receptor (beta chain) was sequenced during a study of cytomegalovirus exposure and HLA in healthy donors. Across the study: From donors who were HLA-typed, an early data release held about 85 million unique TCRs. Caucasian-associated ancestry cluster membership applied to under 85% of around 400 genotyped donors. Whole-study results and caveats: In a later analysis, a missense DCLRE1C variant was linked to TCR beta V- and J-gene trimming. Accurate prediction of most subjects' HLA-A and HLA-B alleles from TCR beta sequences was reported.

J lost 5 bases, V lost 4 bases, and 5 bases had no gene match. The CDR3 spans 14 residues. Germline V gene lookup returns CDR1 SGHAT and CDR2 FQNNGV. Primers: 60 Vbeta forward and 13 Jbeta reverse. Some clones are missing from TCRdb's copy, which holds only in-frame ones; the method was immunoSEQ multiplex PCR. The sample has tens of thousands of clones; about 77% are singletons. A note on this clone: Its antigen is currently unknown.

The V gene is TRBV11-2, the J gene TRBJ2-7, with 10 bases fitting TRBD2. Sample: PBMCs. This clonotype was sampled from a male donor in good health and CMV-seropositive. The chain's CDR3 is CASSSSGRSHEQYF. CDR3 coding DNA: TGTGCCAGCAGCTCTAGCGGGAGAAGCCACGAGCAGTACTTC. Complete variable domain (other parts from reference TRBV11-2 and TRBJ2-7): EAGVAQSPRYKIIEKRQSVAFWCNPISGHATLYWYQQILGQGPKLLIQFQNNGVVDDSQLPKDRFSAERLKGVDSTLKIQPAKLEDSAVYLCASSSSGRSHEQYFGPGTRLTVT.